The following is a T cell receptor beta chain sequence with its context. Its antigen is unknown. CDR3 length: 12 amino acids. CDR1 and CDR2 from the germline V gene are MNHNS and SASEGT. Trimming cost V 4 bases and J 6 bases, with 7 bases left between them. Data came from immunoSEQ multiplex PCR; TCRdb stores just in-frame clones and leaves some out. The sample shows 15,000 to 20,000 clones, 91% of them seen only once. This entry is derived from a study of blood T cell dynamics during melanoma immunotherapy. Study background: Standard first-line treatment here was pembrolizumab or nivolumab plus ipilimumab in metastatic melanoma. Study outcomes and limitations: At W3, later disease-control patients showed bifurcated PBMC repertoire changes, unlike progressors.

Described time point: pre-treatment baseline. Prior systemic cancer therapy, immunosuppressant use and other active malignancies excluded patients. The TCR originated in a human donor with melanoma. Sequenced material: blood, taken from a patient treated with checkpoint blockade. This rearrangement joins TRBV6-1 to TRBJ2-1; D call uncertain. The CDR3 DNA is TGTGCCAGCAGTGTATGGGGCAATGAGCAGTTCTTC. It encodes CASSVWGNEQFF.